Described below is a single T cell receptor (beta chain) sequence and its context. Its antigen is undetermined. Sequencing was at deep level. This table comes from immunoSEQ multiplex PCR, and its TCRdb copy is limited to in-frame clones, with some not included. The sample shows about 2.3 million clones, more than 80% of them seen only once. The sample comes from a study of shared clonotypes between healthy human individuals. Regarding the study as a whole: It was observed that 4% to 6% of naive CD4 clonotypes were shared across a handful of donors. Sequencing depth was a factor that was expected to affect clonotype sharing among donors.

The sequence was collected from a man younger than 30 in good health. Some clones in this sample may be carry-over from other donors' samples. Specimen: naive CD4+ T cells from PBMCs. Described subset: CD45RA+ positively selected.

The CDR3 here is CASSERGRRTDTQYF. In DNA, the CDR3 is TGTGCCAGCAGTGAAAGGGGGCGACGCACAGATACGCAGTATTTT. This rearrangement joins TRBV6-1 to TRBJ2-3; 7 nucleotides agree with TRBD1. The germline gives CDR1 MNHNS, CDR2 SASEGT. This CDR3 spans 15 amino acids. The J segment lost 1 base and the V segment lost 2 bases, leaving 3 bases of the junction unmatched.